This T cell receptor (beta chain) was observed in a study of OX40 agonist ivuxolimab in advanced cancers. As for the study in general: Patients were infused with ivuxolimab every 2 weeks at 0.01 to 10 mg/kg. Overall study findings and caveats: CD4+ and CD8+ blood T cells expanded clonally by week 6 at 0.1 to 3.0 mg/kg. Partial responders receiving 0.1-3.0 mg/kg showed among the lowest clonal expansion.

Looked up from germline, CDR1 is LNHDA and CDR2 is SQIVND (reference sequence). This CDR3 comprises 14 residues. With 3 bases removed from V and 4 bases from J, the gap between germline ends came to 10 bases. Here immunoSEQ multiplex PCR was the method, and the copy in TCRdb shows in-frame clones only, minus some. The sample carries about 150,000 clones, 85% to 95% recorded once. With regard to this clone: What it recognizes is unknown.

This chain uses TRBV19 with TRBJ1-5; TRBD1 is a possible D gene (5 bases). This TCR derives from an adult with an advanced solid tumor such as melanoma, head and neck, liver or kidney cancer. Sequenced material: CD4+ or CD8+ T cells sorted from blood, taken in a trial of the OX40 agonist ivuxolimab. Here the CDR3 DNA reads TGTGCCAGTAGTATGGTGACAGCTAATCAGCCCCAGCATTTT. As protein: CASSMVTANQPQHF.